This T cell receptor (beta chain) was recorded in a study of early T cells in non-severe SARS-CoV-2 infection. Looking at the study overall: Unpaired chains resulted from sequencing bulk RNA of unsorted whole blood. Study-wide results and caveats: The matching step, a VDJdb search, favored anti-spike CD8 responses and missed private and CD4 specificities.

The CDR3 sequence is 16 residues long. The germline gives CDR1 MNHNY, CDR2 SVGAGI (reference sequence). Trimming cost V 6 bases and J 7 bases, with 19 bases left between them. This clonotype was recorded many times. Its target is not known. Tagging with unique molecular identifiers was applied to individual cDNA molecules. One entry per CDR3 protein results from TCRdb running MiXCR on the 5' RACE reads. Among roughly 120,000 distinct CDR3 sequences, about 15% were seen once, and the ten largest hold roughly 22%. The TCR sequence derives from an adult who was a healthcare worker with PCR-confirmed SARS-CoV-2 infection or an uninfected control (not recorded which). Material: whole blood. This chain uses TRBV6-6 with TRBJ1-6, with D perhaps TRBD1 (5 bases). CDR3 coding DNA: TGTGCCAGCAGGACGGATCTTAGGGGTGACAATTCACCCCTCCACTTT. This gives the protein CASRTDLRGDNSPLHF.